This T cell receptor beta chain was captured by sequencing in a study of beta chain features in type 1 diabetes. All of the isolated RNA was reverse transcribed, so expressed TCRB transcripts were sequenced. Naive, central memory and regulatory T cell samples averaged roughly 3.5 million reads. Measured with immunoSEQ multiplex PCR; TCRdb has only the in-frame clones, and not every one. This sample yields around 250,000 clones, of which more than 13% are seen a single time; about 0.016% belongs to the top ten. Germline loops: CDR1 MGHRA, CDR2 YSYEKL. The CDR3 runs 15 residues. Germline trimming cut 4 bases from V and 10 bases from J; bases unmatched to any gene: 13. About this clone: Antigen specificity is unknown.

Study-wide points: Equally in patients and controls, shorter templates might have been favored by PCR. Among patients with Type 1 diabetes, TCRB CDR3s were moderately but significantly shorter in every one of the four CD4+ subsets.

This chain uses TRBV4-1 with TRBJ2-1; 7 positions agree with TRBD2. Sequencing was performed on naive CD4+ T cells from blood. This clonotype was sampled from a man in his thirties or forties with type 1 diabetes. The DNA of the CDR3 is TGCGCCAGCAGCCTCGTAGGCGGGAGCCAAAAGGAGCAGTTCTTC. It is translated as CASSLVGGSQKEQFF.